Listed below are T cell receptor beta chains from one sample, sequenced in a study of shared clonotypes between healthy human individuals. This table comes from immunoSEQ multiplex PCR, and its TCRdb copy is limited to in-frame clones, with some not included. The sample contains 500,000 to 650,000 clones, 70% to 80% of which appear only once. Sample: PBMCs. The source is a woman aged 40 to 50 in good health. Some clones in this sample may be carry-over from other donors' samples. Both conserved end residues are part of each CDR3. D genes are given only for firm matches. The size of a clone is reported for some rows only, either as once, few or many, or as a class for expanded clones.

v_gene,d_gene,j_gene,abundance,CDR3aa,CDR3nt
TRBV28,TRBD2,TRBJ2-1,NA,CASSLWGGTSGNPNEQFF,TGTGCCAGCAGTTTGTGGGGCGGGACTAGCGGGAACCCGAATGAGCAGTTCTTC
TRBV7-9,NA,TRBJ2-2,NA,CASSPGAAPGELFF,TGTGCCAGCAGCCCAGGGGCGGCTCCCGGGGAGCTGTTTTTT
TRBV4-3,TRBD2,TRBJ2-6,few,CASSQDAGAGANVLTF,TGCGCCAGCAGCCAAGATGCGGGAGCTGGGGCCAACGTCCTGACTTTC
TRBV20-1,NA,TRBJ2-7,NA,CSAPGVYEQYF,TGCAGTGCGCCGGGGGTATACGAGCAGTACTTC
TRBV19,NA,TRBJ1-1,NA,CASIGPESTEAFF,TGTGCCAGTATCGGGCCAGAGAGCACTGAAGCTTTCTTT
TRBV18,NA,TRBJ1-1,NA,CASSQGFDTEAFF,TGTGCCAGCTCACAGGGGTTTGACACTGAAGCTTTCTTT
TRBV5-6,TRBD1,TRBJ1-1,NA,CASSGAGGGYTEAFF,TGTGCCAGCAGCGGCGCAGGGGGCGGTTACACTGAAGCTTTCTTT
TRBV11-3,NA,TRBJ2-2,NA,CASSLGTGELFF,TGTGCCAGCAGCTTGGGCACCGGGGAGCTGTTTTTT
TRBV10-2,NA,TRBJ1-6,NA,CASSRERVNSPLHF,TGCGCCAGCAGTAGAGAGAGGGTTAATTCACCCCTCCACTTT
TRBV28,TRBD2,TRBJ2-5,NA,CASSLGWGGTQETQYF,TGTGCCAGCAGTTTGGGATGGGGGGGAACCCAAGAGACCCAGTACTTC
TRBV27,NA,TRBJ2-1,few,CASSAPLADYNEQFF,TGTGCCAGCAGTGCCCCCTTAGCGGATTACAATGAGCAGTTCTTC
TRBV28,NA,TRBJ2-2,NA,CASSSEGSPGPDHGELFF,TGTGCCAGCAGCTCCGAAGGCAGTCCCGGTCCCGATCACGGGGAGCTGTTTTTT
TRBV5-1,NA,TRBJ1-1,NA,CASSLPRAGRSVLTEAFF,TGCGCCAGCAGCCTACCCCGGGCAGGGAGGTCCGTATTAACTGAAGCTTTCTTT
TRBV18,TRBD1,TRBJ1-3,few,CASSPGQGDTIYF,TGTGCCAGCTCACCCGGACAGGGGGACACCATATATTTT
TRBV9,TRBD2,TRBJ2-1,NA,CASSQRTREDEQFF,TGTGCCAGCAGCCAACGGACTAGGGAGGATGAGCAGTTCTTC
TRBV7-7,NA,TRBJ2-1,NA,CASSLNRNSYNEQFF,TGTGCCAGCAGCTTAAACAGAAACTCCTACAATGAGCAGTTCTTC
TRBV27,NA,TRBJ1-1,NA,CASSLRLERNTEAFF,TGTGCCAGCAGTTTACGTCTCGAGAGGAACACTGAAGCTTTCTTT
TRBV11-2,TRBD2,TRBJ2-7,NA,CASSLAASGLYEQYF,TGTGCCAGCAGCTTAGCTGCTAGCGGGTTATACGAGCAGTACTTC
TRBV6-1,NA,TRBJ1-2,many,CASSEAGGLGGYTF,TGTGCCAGCAGTGAAGCGGGCGGTTTGGGTGGCTACACCTTC
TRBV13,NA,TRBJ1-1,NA,CASTKTTVNTEAFF,TGTGCCAGCACCAAAACCACGGTGAACACTGAAGCTTTCTTT
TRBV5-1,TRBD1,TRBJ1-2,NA,CASSHRPRTGGDYGYTF,TGCGCCAGCAGCCATAGACCGCGGACAGGGGGCGACTATGGCTACACCTTC
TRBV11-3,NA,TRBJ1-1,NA,CASSSLGGGEAFF,TGTGCCAGCAGCTCCCTCGGGGGCGGTGAAGCTTTCTTT
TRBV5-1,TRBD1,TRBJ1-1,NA,CASSLEFSLDRDEAFF,TGCGCCAGCAGCTTGGAATTCTCTTTAGACAGGGATGAAGCTTTCTTT
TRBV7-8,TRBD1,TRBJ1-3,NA,CASSLVGGDSSSGNTIYF,TGTGCCAGCAGCTTAGTTGGGGGGGACAGCAGCTCTGGAAACACCATATATTTT
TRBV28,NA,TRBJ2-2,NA,CASNAGMGNTGELFF,TGTGCCAGCAACGCCGGGATGGGGAACACCGGGGAGCTGTTTTTT
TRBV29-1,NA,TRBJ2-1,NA,CSVVPGSSYNEQFF,TGCAGCGTTGTCCCGGGAAGCTCCTACAATGAGCAGTTCTTC
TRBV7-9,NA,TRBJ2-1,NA,CASSLPGGREQFF,TGTGCCAGCAGCCTCCCTGGGGGTCGGGAGCAGTTCTTC
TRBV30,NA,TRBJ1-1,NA,CAWGPGGTEAFF,TGTGCCTGGGGCCCCGGGGGGACTGAAGCTTTCTTT
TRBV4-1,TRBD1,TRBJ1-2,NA,CASSQDPAGGYYGYTF,TGCGCCAGCAGCCAAGATCCGGCAGGGGGGTACTATGGCTACACCTTC